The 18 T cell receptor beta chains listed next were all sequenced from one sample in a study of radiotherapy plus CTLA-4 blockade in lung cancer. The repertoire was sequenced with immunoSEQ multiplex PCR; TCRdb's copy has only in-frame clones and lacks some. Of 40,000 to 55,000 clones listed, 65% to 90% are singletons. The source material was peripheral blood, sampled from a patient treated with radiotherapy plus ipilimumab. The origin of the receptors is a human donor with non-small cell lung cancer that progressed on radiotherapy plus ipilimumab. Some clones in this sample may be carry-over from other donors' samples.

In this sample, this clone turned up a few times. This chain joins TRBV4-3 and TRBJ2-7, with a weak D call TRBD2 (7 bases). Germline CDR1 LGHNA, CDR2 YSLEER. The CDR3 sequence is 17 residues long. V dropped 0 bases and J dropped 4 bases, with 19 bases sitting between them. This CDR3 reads CASSQEAGRGAGYEQYF. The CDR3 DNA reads TGCGCCAGCAGCCAAGAAGCGGGCCGGGGGGCAGGGTACGAGCAGTACTTC.

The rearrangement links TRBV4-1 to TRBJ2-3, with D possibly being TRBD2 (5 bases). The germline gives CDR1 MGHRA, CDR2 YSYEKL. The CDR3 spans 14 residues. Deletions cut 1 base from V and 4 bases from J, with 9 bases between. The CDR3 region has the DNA TGCGCCAGCAGCCAAGGAGCCGGGGCAGATACGCAGTATTTT. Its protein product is CASSQGAGADTQYF.

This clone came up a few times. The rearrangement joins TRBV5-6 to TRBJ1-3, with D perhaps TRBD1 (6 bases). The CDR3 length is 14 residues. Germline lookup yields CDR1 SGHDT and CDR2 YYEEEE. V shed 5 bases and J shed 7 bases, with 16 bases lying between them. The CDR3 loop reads CASRPQGGGNTIYF. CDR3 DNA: TGTGCCAGCAGACCCCAAGGGGGGGGTAACACCATATATTTT.

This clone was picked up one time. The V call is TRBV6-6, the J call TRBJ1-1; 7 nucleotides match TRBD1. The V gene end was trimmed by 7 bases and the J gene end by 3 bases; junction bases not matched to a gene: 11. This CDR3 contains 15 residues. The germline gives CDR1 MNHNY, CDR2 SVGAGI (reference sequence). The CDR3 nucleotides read TGTGCCAGCAACTCGGACAGGAGTATTCACACTGAAGCTTTCTTT. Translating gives CASNSDRSIHTEAFF.

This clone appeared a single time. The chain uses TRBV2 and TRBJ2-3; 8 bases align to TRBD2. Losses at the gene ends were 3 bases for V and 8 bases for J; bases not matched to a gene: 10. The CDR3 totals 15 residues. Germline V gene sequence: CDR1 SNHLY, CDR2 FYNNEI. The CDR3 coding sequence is TGTGCCAGCAGTGATAGAGGGACTAGTCTAGGTACGCAGTATTTT. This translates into CASSDRGTSLGTQYF.

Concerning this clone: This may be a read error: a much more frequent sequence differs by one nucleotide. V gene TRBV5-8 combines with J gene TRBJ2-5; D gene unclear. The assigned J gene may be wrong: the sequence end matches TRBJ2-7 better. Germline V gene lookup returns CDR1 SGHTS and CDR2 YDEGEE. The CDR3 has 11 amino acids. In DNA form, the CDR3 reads TGTGCCAGCAGCAACAACTACGAGCAGTACTTC. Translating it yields CASSNNYEQYF.

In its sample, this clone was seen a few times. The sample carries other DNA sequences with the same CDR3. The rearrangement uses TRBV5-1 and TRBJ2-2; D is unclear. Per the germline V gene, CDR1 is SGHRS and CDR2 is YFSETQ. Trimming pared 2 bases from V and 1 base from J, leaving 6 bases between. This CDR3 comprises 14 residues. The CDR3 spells CASSLTVNTGELFF. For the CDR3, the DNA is TGCGCCAGCAGCTTAACAGTGAACACCGGGGAGCTGTTTTTT.

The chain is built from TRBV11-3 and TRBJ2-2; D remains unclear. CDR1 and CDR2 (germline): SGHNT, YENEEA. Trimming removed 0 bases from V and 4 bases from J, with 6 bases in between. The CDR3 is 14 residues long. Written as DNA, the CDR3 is TGTGCCAGCAGCTTAGACGTCTCCACCGGGGAGCTGTTTTTT. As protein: CASSLDVSTGELFF.

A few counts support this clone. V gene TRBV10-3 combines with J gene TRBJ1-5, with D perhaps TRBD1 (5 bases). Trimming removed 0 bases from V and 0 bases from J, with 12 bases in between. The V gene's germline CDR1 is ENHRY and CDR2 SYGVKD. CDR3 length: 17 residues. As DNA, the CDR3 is TGTGCCATCAGTGAGTCTGCCAGGGTGGATAGCAATCAGCCCCAGCATTTT. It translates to CAISESARVDSNQPQHF.

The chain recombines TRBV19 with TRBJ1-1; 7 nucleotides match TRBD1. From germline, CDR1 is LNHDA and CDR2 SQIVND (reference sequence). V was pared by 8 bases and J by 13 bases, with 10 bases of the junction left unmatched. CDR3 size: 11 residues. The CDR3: CASHRTGVVFF. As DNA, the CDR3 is TGTGCCAGTCATCGGACAGGAGTCGTTTTCTTT.

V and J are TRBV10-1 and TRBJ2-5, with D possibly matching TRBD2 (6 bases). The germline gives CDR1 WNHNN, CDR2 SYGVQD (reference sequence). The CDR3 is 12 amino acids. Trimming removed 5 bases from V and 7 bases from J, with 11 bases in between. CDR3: CASSIAEGTQYF. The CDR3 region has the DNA TGCGCCAGCAGTATAGCGGAGGGGACCCAGTACTTC.

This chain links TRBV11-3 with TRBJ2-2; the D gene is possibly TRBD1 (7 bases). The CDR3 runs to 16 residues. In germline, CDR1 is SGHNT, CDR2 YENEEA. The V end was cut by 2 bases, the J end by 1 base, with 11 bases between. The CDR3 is CASSLRGTVNTGELFF. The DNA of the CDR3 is TGTGCCAGCAGCTTACGGGGGACAGTGAACACCGGGGAGCTGTTTTTT.

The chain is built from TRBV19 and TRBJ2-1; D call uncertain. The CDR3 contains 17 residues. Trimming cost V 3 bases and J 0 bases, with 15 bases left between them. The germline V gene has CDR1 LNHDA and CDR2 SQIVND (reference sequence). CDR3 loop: CASSIPSDYSSYNEQFF. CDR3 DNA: TGTGCCAGTAGTATTCCGTCTGATTATAGCTCCTACAATGAGCAGTTCTTC. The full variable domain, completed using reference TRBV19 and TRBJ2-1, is DGGITQSPKYLFRKEGQNVTLSCEQNLNHDAMYWYRQDPGQGLRLIYYSQIVNDFQKGDIAEGYSVSREKKESFPLTVTSAQKNPTAFYLCASSIPSDYSSYNEQFFGPGTRLTVL.

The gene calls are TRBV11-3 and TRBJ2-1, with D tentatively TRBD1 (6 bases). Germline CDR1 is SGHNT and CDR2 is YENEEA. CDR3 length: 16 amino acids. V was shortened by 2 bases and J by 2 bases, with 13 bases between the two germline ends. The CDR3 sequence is CASSLFGGPAYNEQFF. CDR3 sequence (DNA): TGTGCCAGCAGCTTATTTGGGGGCCCTGCCTACAATGAGCAGTTCTTC. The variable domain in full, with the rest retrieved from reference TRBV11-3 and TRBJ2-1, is EAGVVQSPRYKIIEKKQPVAFWCNPISGHNTLYWYLQNLGQGPELLIRYENEEAVDDSQLPKDRFSAERLKGVDSTLKIQPAELGDSAVYLCASSLFGGPAYNEQFFGPGTRLTVL.

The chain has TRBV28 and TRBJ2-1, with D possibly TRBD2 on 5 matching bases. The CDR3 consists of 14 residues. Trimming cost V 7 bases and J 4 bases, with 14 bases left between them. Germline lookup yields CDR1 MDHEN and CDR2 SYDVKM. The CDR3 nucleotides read TGTGCCAGCACCGGTAGCGCGAGATACAATGAGCAGTTCTTC. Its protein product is CASTGSARYNEQFF. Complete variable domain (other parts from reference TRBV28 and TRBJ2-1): DVKVTQSSRYLVKRTGEKVFLECVQDMDHENMFWYRQDPGLGLRLIYFSYDVKMKEKGDIPEGYSVSREKKERFSLILESASTNQTSMYLCASTGSARYNEQFFGPGTRLTVL.

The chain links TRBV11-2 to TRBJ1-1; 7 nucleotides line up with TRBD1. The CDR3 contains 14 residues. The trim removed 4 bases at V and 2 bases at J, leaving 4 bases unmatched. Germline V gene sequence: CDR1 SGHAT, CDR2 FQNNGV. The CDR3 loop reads CASSSYRGNTEAFF. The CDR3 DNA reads TGTGCCAGCAGCTCCTACAGGGGTAACACTGAAGCTTTCTTT.

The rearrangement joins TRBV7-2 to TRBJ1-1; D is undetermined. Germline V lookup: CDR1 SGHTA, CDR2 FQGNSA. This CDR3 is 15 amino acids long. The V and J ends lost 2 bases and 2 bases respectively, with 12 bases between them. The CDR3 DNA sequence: TGTGCCAGCAGCTTACAGGTGATAGACAACACTGAAGCTTTCTTT. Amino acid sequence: CASSLQVIDNTEAFF.

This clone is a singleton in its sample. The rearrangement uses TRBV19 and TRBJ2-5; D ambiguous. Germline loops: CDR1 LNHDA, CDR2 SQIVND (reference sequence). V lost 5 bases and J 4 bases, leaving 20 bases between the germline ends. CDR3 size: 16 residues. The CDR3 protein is CASSPRETRIRETQYF. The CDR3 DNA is TGTGCCAGTAGTCCCCGCGAGACCAGGATTCGAGAGACCCAGTACTTC.